In this sample, the clone carrying this TCR beta chain turned up many times. The antigen is unknown. One entry per CDR3 protein results from TCRdb running MiXCR on the 5' RACE reads. The repertoire holds around 320,000 distinct CDR3 sequences, with approximately 4.3% as singletons. This entry comes from a study of T cells after yellow fever vaccination. Study-wide results and limits: Clones from primary vaccination mostly reappeared after the booster (around 96% CD4, under 90% CD8).

This CDR3 has 11 residues. Germline V gene sequence: CDR1 MNHEY, CDR2 SVGEGT. V lost 7 bases and J lost 5, with 8 bases in between. The TCR comes from a man between 18 and 29 years old who received the YFV17D yellow fever vaccine. The V gene is TRBV6-2 or TRBV6-3, the J gene TRBJ1-1; the D is unclear. Sequenced material: PBMCs, taken 15 days after the yellow fever booster vaccination. CDR3 sequence (DNA): TGTGCCAGCATTCAAGGGACTGAAGCTTTCTTT. Residues: CASIQGTEAFF.